Sequencing of this T cell receptor beta chain was carried out in a study of patients and donors after allogeneic stem cell transplantation (dated by TCRdb to 2020 to 2021). CDR1 and CDR2, per the germline V gene, are SGHRS and YFSETQ. V gives up 0 bases and J gives up 3 bases, and the segment between their germline ends measures 12 bases. The CDR3 runs 15 residues from the cysteine to the phenylalanine. Kept here is only the CDR3 DNA, which spans 45 bases and is read in frame from base 1. The method behind the library was RT-PCR. The listed sequencing device is NextSeq 550. TCRdb reran the public reads through fastp at Q25 and MiXCR, keeping productive beta chains. CDR3 protein sequences are deduplicated, and each keeps its most common genes and DNA. This sample gives fewer than 75,000 distinct CDR3 sequences in total; roughly 15% of them show up just once. The ten largest clones add up to around 33% of the sample.

The table lists this clonotype with many counts. It has no known antigen specificity. Base quality data are lacking; no much larger clone is found one base away. The origin of this receptor is a human donor who was either an allogeneic HSCT recipient or a stem cell or donor lymphocyte infusion donor (not recorded which). It is not recorded whose cells these are; they may come from a transplant donor. The sequenced sample was blood, either unsorted or a sorted T cell fraction (not recorded which). The rearranged chain carries TRBV5-1 and TRBJ1-1; perhaps TRBD1 is the D gene, with 5 bases matching. CDR3 sequence: CASSLGAGKDTEAFF. In nucleotides, the sequence is TGCGCCAGCAGCTTGGGGGCAGGGAAGGACACTGAAGCTTTCTTT.